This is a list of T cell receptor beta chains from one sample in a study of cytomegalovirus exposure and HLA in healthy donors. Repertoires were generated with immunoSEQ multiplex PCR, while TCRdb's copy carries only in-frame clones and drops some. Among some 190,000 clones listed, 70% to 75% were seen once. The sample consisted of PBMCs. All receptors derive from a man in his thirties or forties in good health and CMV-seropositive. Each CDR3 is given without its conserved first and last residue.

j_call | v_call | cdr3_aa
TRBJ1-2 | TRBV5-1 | ASSLGGGVDGYT
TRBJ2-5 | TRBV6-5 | ASSYDRGQTQY
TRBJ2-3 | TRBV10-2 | ASSEHTSGGSSTDTQY
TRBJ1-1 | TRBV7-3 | ASCKAANTEAS
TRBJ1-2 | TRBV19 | ASSFDRGASSYGYT
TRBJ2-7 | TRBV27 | ASRGLGSSYEQY
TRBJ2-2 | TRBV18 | ASSPFRESRGELF
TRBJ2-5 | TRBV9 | ASSVWASPGETQY
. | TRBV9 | ASSPGGAQSYEQY
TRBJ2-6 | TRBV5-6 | ASTLGGQVISGANVLT
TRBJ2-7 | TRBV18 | ASLGPAGASYEQY
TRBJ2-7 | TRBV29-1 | SVEVGAYEQY
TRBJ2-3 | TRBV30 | AWGQGFHLPQDTQY